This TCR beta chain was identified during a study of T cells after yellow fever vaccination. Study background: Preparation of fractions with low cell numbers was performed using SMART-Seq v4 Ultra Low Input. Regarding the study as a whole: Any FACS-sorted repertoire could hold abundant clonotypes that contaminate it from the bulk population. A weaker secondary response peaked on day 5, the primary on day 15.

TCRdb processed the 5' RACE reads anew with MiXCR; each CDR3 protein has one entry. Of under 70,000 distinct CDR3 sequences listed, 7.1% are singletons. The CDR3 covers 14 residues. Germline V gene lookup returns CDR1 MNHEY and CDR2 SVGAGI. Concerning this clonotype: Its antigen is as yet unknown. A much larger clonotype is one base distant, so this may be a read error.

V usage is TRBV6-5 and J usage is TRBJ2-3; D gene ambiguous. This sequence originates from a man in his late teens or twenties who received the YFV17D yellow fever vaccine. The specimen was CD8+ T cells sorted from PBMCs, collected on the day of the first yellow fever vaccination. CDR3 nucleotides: TGTGCCAGCAGTTACTATGTTAGCACAGATACGCGGTATTTT. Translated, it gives CASSYYVSTDTRYF.